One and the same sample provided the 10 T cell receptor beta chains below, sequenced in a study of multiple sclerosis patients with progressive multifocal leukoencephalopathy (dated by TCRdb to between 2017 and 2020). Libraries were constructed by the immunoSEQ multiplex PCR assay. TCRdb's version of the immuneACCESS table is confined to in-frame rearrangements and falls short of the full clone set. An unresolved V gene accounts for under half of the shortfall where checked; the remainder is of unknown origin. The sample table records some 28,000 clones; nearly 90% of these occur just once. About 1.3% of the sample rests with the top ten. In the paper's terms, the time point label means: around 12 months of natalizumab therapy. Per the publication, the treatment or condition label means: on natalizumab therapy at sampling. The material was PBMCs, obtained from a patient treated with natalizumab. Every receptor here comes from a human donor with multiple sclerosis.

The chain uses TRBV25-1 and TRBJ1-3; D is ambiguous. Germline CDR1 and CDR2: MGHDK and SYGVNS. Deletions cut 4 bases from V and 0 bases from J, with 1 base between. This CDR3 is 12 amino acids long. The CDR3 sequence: CASSASGNTIYF. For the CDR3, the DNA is TGTGCCAGCAGTGCCTCTGGAAACACCATATATTTT. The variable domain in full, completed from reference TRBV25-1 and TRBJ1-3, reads EADIYQTPRYLVIGTGKKITLECSQTMGHDKMYWYQQDPGMELHLIHYSYGVNSTEKGDLSSESTVSRIRTEHFPLTLESARPSHTSQYLCASSASGNTIYFGEGSWLTVV.

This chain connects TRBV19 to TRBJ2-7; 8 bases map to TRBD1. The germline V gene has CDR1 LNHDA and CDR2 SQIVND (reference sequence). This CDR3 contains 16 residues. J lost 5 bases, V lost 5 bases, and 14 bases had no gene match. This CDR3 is CASSGTFGQGVHEQYF. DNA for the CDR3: TGTGCCAGTAGTGGCACTTTTGGACAGGGTGTCCACGAGCAGTACTTC.

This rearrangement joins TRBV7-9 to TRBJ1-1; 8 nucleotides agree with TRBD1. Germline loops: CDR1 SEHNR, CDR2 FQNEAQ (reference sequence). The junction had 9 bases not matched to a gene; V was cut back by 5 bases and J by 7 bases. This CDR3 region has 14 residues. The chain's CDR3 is CASSAVQGGREAFF. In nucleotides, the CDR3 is TGTGCCAGCAGCGCAGTACAGGGGGGTCGTGAAGCTTTCTTT.

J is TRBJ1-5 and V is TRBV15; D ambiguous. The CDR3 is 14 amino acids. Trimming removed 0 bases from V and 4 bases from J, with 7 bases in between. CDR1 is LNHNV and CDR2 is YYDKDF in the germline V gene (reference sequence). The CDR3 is CATSREWENQPQHF. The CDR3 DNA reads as TGTGCCACCAGCAGAGAGTGGGAAAATCAGCCCCAGCATTTT.

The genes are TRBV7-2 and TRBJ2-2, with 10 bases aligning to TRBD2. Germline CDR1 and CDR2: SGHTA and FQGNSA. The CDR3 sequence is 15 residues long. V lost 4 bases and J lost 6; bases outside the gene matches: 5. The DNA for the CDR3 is TGTGCCAGCAGCTCCAGCGGGGGGGCTGCCGGGGAGCTGTTTTTT. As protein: CASSSSGGAAGELFF.

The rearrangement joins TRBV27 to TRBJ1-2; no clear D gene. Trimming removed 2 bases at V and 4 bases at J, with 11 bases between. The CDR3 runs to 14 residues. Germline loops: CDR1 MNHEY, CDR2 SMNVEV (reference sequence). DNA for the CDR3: TGTGCCAGCAGTTTAGTTCCCCGGGGCTATGGCTACACCTTC. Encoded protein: CASSLVPRGYGYTF.

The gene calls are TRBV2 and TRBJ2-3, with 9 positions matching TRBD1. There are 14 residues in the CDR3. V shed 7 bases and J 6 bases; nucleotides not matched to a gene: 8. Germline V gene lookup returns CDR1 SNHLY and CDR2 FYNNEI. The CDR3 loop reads CASNPDRGLDTQYF. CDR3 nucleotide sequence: TGTGCCAGCAACCCGGACAGGGGATTGGATACGCAGTATTTT.

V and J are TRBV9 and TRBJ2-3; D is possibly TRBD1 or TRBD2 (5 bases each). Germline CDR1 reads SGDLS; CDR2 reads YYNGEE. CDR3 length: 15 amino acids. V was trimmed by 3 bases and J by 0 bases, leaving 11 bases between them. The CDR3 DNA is TGTGCCAGCAGCGCCGGGACGTCTAGCACAGATACGCAGTATTTT. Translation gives CASSAGTSSTDTQYF.

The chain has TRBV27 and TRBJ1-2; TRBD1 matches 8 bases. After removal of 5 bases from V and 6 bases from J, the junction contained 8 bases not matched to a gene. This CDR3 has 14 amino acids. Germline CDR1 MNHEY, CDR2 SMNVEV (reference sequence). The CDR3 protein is CASSRWTGRDGYTF. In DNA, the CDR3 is TGTGCCAGCAGTCGGTGGACAGGGCGAGATGGCTACACCTTC.

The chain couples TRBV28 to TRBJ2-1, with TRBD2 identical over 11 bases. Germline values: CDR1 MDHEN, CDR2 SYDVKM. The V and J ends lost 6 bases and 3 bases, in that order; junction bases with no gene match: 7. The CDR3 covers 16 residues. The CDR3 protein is CASSSRSGGDYNEQFF. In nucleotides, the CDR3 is TGTGCCAGCAGCTCCCGTAGCGGGGGGGACTACAATGAGCAGTTCTTC.